Below are 18 T cell receptor beta chains sequenced from a single sample in a study of blood T cell repertoires in COVID-19. TCRdb keeps only in-frame clones here, not all; method: immunoSEQ multiplex PCR. The sample yields about 70,000 clones, roughly 90% seen once. The specimen was peripheral blood. Every receptor here comes from a man aged 55 to 70 with acute or convalescent COVID-19.

The chain recombines TRBV10-3 with TRBJ1-6; D is unclear. Trimming removed 4 bases at V and 5 bases at J, with 9 bases between. The CDR3 runs 14 residues. In germline, CDR1 is ENHRY, CDR2 SYGVKD. The CDR3 DNA reads TGTGCCATCAGTGGATTAGTCAATAATTCACCCCTCCACTTT. Protein: CAISGLVNNSPLHF.

This sequence joins TRBV4-2 and TRBJ2-1; 8 bases map to TRBD1. The length of the CDR3 is 15 residues. V lost 4 bases, J lost 4 bases, and 6 bases stayed unmatched. CDR1 and CDR2 (germline): LGHNA, YNFKEQ. The CDR3, as DNA: TGTGCCAGCAGCCTCCACCGGGACAGGTACAATGAGCAGTTCTTC. Translation gives CASSLHRDRYNEQFF.

The V call is TRBV9, the J call TRBJ1-2, with 8 positions matching TRBD1. The CDR3 sequence is 15 residues long. With V trimmed by 2 bases and J by 2 bases, 5 bases remained unmatched. CDR1 and CDR2 (germline): SGDLS, YYNGEE. The CDR3 DNA is TGTGCCAGCAGCGTCGGGACAGGTTTAAACTATGGCTACACCTTC. Amino acid sequence: CASSVGTGLNYGYTF.

This chain joins TRBV6-1 and TRBJ2-3; 7 positions agree with TRBD1. There are 16 residues in the CDR3. Germline V gives CDR1 MNHNS, CDR2 SASEGT. The junction had 7 bases not matched to a gene; V was cut back by 4 bases and J by 0 bases. Here the CDR3 reads CASSGRTGASTDTQYF. The DNA for the CDR3 is TGTGCCAGCAGTGGGAGGACAGGAGCTAGCACAGATACGCAGTATTTT.

This chain joins TRBV2 and TRBJ1-5; perhaps TRBD1 as D (6 bases). The CDR3 sequence is 15 residues long. Germline V gene lookup returns CDR1 SNHLY and CDR2 FYNNEI. V lost 2 bases and J lost 2, with 10 bases in between. CDR3 nucleotides: TGTGCCAGCAGTGAATTCCCAGGGGGCAATCAGCCCCAGCATTTT. Amino acids: CASSEFPGGNQPQHF.

V is TRBV27 and J is TRBJ1-2; 11 bases agree with TRBD1. J lost 3 bases, V lost 4 bases, and 4 bases had no gene match. CDR1 and CDR2 (germline): MNHEY, SMNVEV (reference sequence). CDR3 length: 15 residues. As DNA, the CDR3 is TGTGCCAGCAGTTCGACGGGACAGGGGGACTATGGCTACACCTTC. This translates into CASSSTGQGDYGYTF.

The genes are TRBV7-2 and TRBJ1-1, with 7 bases fitting TRBD1. There are 14 residues in the CDR3. CDR1 and CDR2 (germline): SGHTA, FQGNSA. V lost 5 bases and J lost 10; bases outside the gene matches: 13. The CDR3 DNA follows: TGTGCCAGCAGCCCGGCGAGGGGGCTCATAGGAGCTTTCTTT. Translation gives CASSPARGLIGAFF.

The chain employs TRBV18 and TRBJ1-1; no definite D call. V lost 3 bases and J 1 base, leaving 6 bases between the germline ends. In germline, CDR1 is KGHSH, CDR2 LQKENI. The CDR3 sequence is 13 residues long. The DNA of the CDR3 is TGTGCCAGCTCACCTACTCAGAACACTGAAGCTTTCTTT. This sequence encodes CASSPTQNTEAFF.

The chain employs TRBV14 and TRBJ1-2; perhaps TRBD1 as D (6 bases). The CDR3 runs 17 residues. V lost 5 bases and J 8 bases, leaving 27 bases between the germline ends. In germline, CDR1 is SGHDN, CDR2 FVKESK. For the CDR3, the DNA is TGTGCCAGCAGCGGTTTTCAACCGGGACACCAATTGGGCGGCTACACCTTC. Its protein is CASSGFQPGHQLGGYTF.

CDR3 DNA sequence: TGTGCCAGCAGCCCACAGGGGATGGTAAACACCATATATTTT. Its protein is CASSPQGMVNTIYF. V and J are TRBV3-1 (or the pseudogene TRBV3-2) and TRBJ1-3, with 7 bases lining up with TRBD1. CDR1 is LGHDT and CDR2 is YNNKEL in the germline V gene (reference sequence). The CDR3 covers 14 residues. The junction had 6 bases not matched to a gene; V was cut back by 4 bases and J by 6 bases.

The V gene is TRBV6-4, the J gene TRBJ1-4; the match to TRBD1 covers 9 bases. The CDR3 sequence is 19 residues long. J lost 0 bases, V lost 4 bases, and 12 bases had no gene match. Germline CDR1 reads MRHNA; CDR2 reads SNTAGT. Here the CDR3 reads CASSVIDRGIDATNEKLFF. CDR3 nucleotides: TGTGCCAGCAGTGTTATCGACAGGGGGATTGACGCAACTAATGAAAAACTGTTTTTT.

The chain employs TRBV7-9 and TRBJ2-3; TRBD1 aligns across 8 bases. The CDR3 is 15 residues long. CDR1 SEHNR and CDR2 FQNEAQ come from the germline V gene (reference sequence). The V and J ends lost 5 bases and 3 bases, in that order; junction bases with no gene match: 7. Written as DNA, the CDR3 is TGTGCCAGCAGCAGGGCGACAGGGGTGACAGATACGCAGTATTTT. It specifies CASSRATGVTDTQYF.

This sequence joins TRBV27 and TRBJ2-7; D might be TRBD1 (6 bases). Trimming cost V 4 bases and J 0 bases, with 16 bases left between them. Germline assignment: CDR1 MNHEY and CDR2 SMNVEV (reference sequence). The CDR3 is 16 residues long. The CDR3 DNA follows: TGTGCCAGCAGTTCATTCAGCAGGGGCAGCTCCTACGAGCAGTACTTC. Protein: CASSSFSRGSSYEQYF.

There are a few counts of this clone. The chain carries TRBV27 and TRBJ2-5; 9 nucleotides agree with TRBD2. The germline V gene encodes CDR1 MNHEY and CDR2 SMNVEV (reference sequence). The CDR3 runs 16 residues. The J segment lost 3 bases and the V segment lost 6 bases, leaving 11 bases of the junction unmatched. In DNA, the CDR3 is TGTGCCAGCAGAGCTAGCGGGGTCTTCGGCGAAGAGACCCAGTACTTC. This gives the protein CASRASGVFGEETQYF.

The CDR3 nucleotides are TGCGCCAGCAGCCTTTGGACAGGGGAAGCTGGAAACACCATATATTTT. This encodes CASSLWTGEAGNTIYF. V gene TRBV5-1 combines with J gene TRBJ1-3; TRBD1 matches at 9 bases. The V and J ends lost 4 bases and 2 bases, in that order; junction bases with no gene match: 7. Germline V gene data show CDR1 as SGHRS and CDR2 as YFSETQ. The CDR3 totals 16 residues.

By its share, this clone is medium-sized. J is TRBJ1-1 and V is TRBV5-1, with a tentative D call TRBD1 (5 bases). V was pared by 7 bases and J by 6 bases, with 19 bases between. Germline V gene lookup returns CDR1 SGHRS and CDR2 YFSETQ. CDR3 size: 14 residues. The CDR3 DNA follows: TGCGCCAGCGTAAGGGGCGATCAGGAAGCTGAAGCTTTCTTT. Its protein product is CASVRGDQEAEAFF.

This rearrangement joins TRBV11-3 to TRBJ2-3; 10 positions match TRBD1. The CDR3 extends over 17 amino acids. Unmatched junction bases numbered 8, after V lost 4 bases and J lost 1 base. CDR1 and CDR2 (germline): SGHNT, YENEEA. The CDR3 DNA sequence: TGTGCCAGCAGCTCCGGCCACGGGACAGGGGGCACAGATACGCAGTATTTT. Protein sequence: CASSSGHGTGGTDTQYF. Variable domain in full (rest from reference TRBV11-3 and TRBJ2-3): EAGVVQSPRYKIIEKKQPVAFWCNPISGHNTLYWYLQNLGQGPELLIRYENEEAVDDSQLPKDRFSAERLKGVDSTLKIQPAELGDSAVYLCASSSGHGTGGTDTQYFGPGTRLTVL.

The V and J genes are TRBV5-4 and TRBJ1-2; 7 bases are a match to TRBD1. From germline, CDR1 is SGHNT and CDR2 YYREEE (reference sequence). J was trimmed by 2 bases and V by 5 bases; bases with no gene match: 3. The CDR3 spans 13 residues. The CDR3 region is CASSRGQNYGYTF. As DNA, the CDR3 is TGTGCCAGCAGTCGGGGACAGAACTATGGCTACACCTTC.